The rows below give T cell receptor beta chains drawn from one sample of a study of blood T cell repertoires in COVID-19. Sequencing used immunoSEQ multiplex PCR; TCRdb keeps in-frame clones, though not all of them. The sample has approximately 98,000 clones, around 90% seen once. The sequencing input was peripheral blood. These receptors all come from a human donor in a cohort sampled during active COVID-19. The CDR3 runs from the conserved cysteine through the conserved F or W. A D gene is named only where the DNA matches it firmly. Where a row states a size, it is once, few, many or the class of an expanded clone; other rows omit it.

TRBJ1-1,NA,TRBD1,TRBV5-1,CASSAGQGAFTEAFF,TGCGCCAGCAGCGCCGGACAGGGGGCTTTCACTGAAGCTTTCTTT
TRBJ1-4,NA,NA,TRBV7-9,CASSRPYGNGDEKLFF,TGTGCCAGCAGCCGCCCTTACGGAAACGGAGATGAAAAACTGTTTTTT
TRBJ1-1,NA,NA,TRBV28,CASSLAMGGSNTEAFF,TGTGCCAGCAGTTTAGCTATGGGGGGATCGAACACTGAAGCTTTCTTT
TRBJ2-7,NA,TRBD2,TRBV5-1,CASSSLLAVSYEQYF,TGCGCCAGCAGCTCGCTCCTAGCGGTCTCCTACGAGCAGTACTTC
TRBJ2-1,NA,NA,TRBV6-5,CASSYAGNEQFF,TGTGCCAGCAGTTACGCCGGGAATGAGCAGTTCTTC
TRBJ2-3,NA,NA,TRBV7-3,CASSLSYGTTDTQYF,TGTGCCAGCAGCCTTTCTTATGGGACTACAGATACGCAGTATTTT
TRBJ2-7,NA,TRBD2,TRBV4-1,CASSQDRFSGRGPYEQYF,TGCGCCAGCAGCCAAGATCGATTTAGCGGGAGGGGGCCCTACGAGCAGTACTTC
TRBJ2-3,NA,TRBD2,TRBV28,CASSLQRGGSTDTQYF,TGTGCCAGCAGTTTGCAACGGGGGGGCAGCACAGATACGCAGTATTTT
TRBJ2-7,NA,NA,TRBV28,CASSLTVSYEQYF,TGTGCCAGCAGCTTGACAGTCTCCTACGAGCAGTACTTC
TRBJ1-3,NA,NA,TRBV6-5,CASSWGGANTIYF,TGTGCCAGCAGTTGGGGCGGGGCAAACACCATATATTTT
TRBJ1-3,NA,TRBD1,TRBV2,CASSQGDTIYF,TGTGCCAGCAGTCAGGGGGACACCATATATTTT
TRBJ1-2,NA,NA,TRBV4-2,CASSRGADSNYGYTF,TGTGCCAGCAGCCGTGGGGCAGACTCCAACTATGGCTACACCTTC
TRBJ2-7,NA,NA,TRBV3-1/TRBV3-2,CASSQRQQNEQYF,TGTGCCAGCAGCCAGCGGCAGCAGAACGAGCAGTACTTC
TRBJ2-2,NA,NA,TRBV7-7,CASSADGTGELFF,TGTGCTAGCAGCGCCGACGGGACCGGGGAGCTGTTTTTT
TRBJ2-7,NA,TRBD2,TRBV18,CASSPVAGGNEQYF,TGTGCCAGCTCACCAGTAGCGGGAGGGAACGAGCAGTACTTC
TRBJ1-5,NA,TRBD1,TRBV2,CASSERGQGVVRPQHF,TGTGCCAGCAGTGAAAGGGGACAGGGTGTAGTAAGGCCCCAGCATTTT
TRBJ2-7,NA,TRBD2,TRBV7-9,CASSLGAGGYEQYF,TGTGCCAGCAGCTTAGGGGCGGGGGGCTACGAGCAGTACTTC
TRBJ2-3,NA,TRBD2,TRBV5-1,CASSLTSGTSTDTQYF,TGCGCCAGCAGCTTGACTAGCGGGACTAGCACAGATACGCAGTATTTT
TRBJ1-1,few,NA,TRBV29-1,CSVGEGRAEAFF,TGCAGCGTTGGGGAGGGTCGGGCTGAAGCTTTCTTT
TRBJ2-3,NA,TRBD2,TRBV5-4,CASSSPTSNTDTQYF,TGTGCCAGCAGCTCGCCGACTAGCAACACAGATACGCAGTATTTT
TRBJ1-1,NA,NA,TRBV5-1,CASSFTDRNTEAFF,TGCGCCAGCAGCTTCACCGATAGGAACACTGAAGCTTTCTTT
TRBJ2-5,NA,NA,TRBV24-1,CATSDFRGSETQYF,TGTGCCACCAGTGATTTCCGGGGGTCAGAGACCCAGTACTTC
TRBJ2-5,NA,NA,TRBV1,CTSSPRGLETQYF,TGCACCAGCAGCCCCAGGGGCCTGGAGACCCAGTACTTC
TRBJ2-3,NA,NA,TRBV4-1,CASSPQAGLTDTQYF,TGCGCCAGCAGCCCCCAGGCAGGTTTGACAGATACGCAGTATTTT
TRBJ1-5,NA,NA,TRBV11-2,CASSLDRSNQPQHF,TGTGCCAGCAGCTTAGATCGGAGTAATCAGCCCCAGCATTTT
TRBJ1-1,NA,NA,TRBV5-1,CASSWGGGTEAFF,TGCGCCAGCAGCTGGGGTGGGGGGACTGAAGCTTTCTTT
TRBJ1-3,few,TRBD1,TRBV7-7,CASSPGTGISGNTIYF,TGTGCTAGCAGTCCCGGGACAGGGATCTCGGGAAACACCATATATTTT
TRBJ1-2,NA,NA,TRBV28,CASSLGPYGYTF,TGTGCCAGCAGTTTAGGCCCTTATGGCTACACCTTC
TRBJ2-3,NA,TRBD2,TRBV28,CASRRTSPFGTDTQYF,TGTGCCAGCAGGCGGACTAGCCCCTTCGGTACAGATACGCAGTATTTT
TRBJ2-7,NA,TRBD1,TRBV19,CASSIVGTGFSYEQYF,TGTGCCAGTAGTATCGTCGGGACAGGTTTTTCCTACGAGCAGTACTTC
TRBJ2-1,NA,TRBD2,TRBV4-1,CASRKGGAGDNEQFF,TGCGCCAGCAGGAAAGGGGGAGCGGGAGATAATGAGCAGTTCTTC
TRBJ1-5,NA,TRBD1,TRBV2,CASSVSGQGNQPQHF,TGTGCCAGCAGTGTTTCGGGACAGGGTAACCAGCCCCAGCATTTT
TRBJ2-3,NA,NA,TRBV19,CASSKGEGGRTDTQYF,TGTGCCAGTAGTAAGGGAGAGGGGGGGAGGACAGATACGCAGTATTTT
TRBJ2-7,NA,TRBD2,TRBV29-1,CSVVHVAGAYEQYF,TGCAGCGTTGTTCACGTAGCGGGAGCCTACGAGCAGTACTTC
TRBJ2-1,NA,NA,TRBV6-5,CASSPQGHEQFF,TGTGCCAGCAGTCCACAGGGTCATGAGCAGTTCTTC
TRBJ1-1,NA,TRBD1,TRBV11-2,CASSLTGITEAFF,TGTGCCAGCAGCTTGACAGGGATCACTGAAGCTTTCTTT
TRBJ1-2,NA,NA,TRBV19,CASSIAKGPNYGYTF,TGTGCCAGTAGTATAGCAAAGGGGCCTAACTATGGCTACACCTTC
TRBJ1-2,NA,TRBD1,TRBV4-2,CASGGGQGRDGYTF,TGTGCCAGCGGGGGGGGACAGGGTAGGGATGGCTACACCTTC